The rows below give T cell receptor beta chains drawn from one sample of a study of blood T cells in healthy people across ages. TCRdb analysed the 5' RACE reads with MiXCR anew, one entry per CDR3 protein. Among 1.5 million to 1.8 million distinct CDR3 sequences, 42% were seen once, and the ten largest hold under 5%. The sample was blood. The receptors stem from a woman under 30 in good health. Both conserved end residues are part of each CDR3. A D gene is named only where the DNA matches it firmly. Clone size is not always given. Where it is, it says once, few, many or a class for expanded clones.

j_gene | abundance | d_gene | v_gene | CDR3aa | CDR3nt
TRBJ2-1 | . | . | TRBV9 | CASSVVDVGTLSYNEQFF | TGTGCCAGCAGCGTAGTAGACGTGGGAACCCTCTCCTACAATGAGCAGTTCTTC
TRBJ2-3 | . | . | TRBV9 | CASSPLSSTDTQYF | TGTGCCAGCAGCCCTCTCAGTAGCACAGATACGCAGTATTTT
TRBJ2-7 | few | . | TRBV7-9 | CASSLLEDEQYF | TGTGCCAGCAGCTTATTGGAGGACGAGCAGTACTTC
TRBJ2-1 | . | . | TRBV10-3 | CAISESDRGGYNEQFF | TGTGCCATCAGTGAGTCTGACAGGGGAGGGTACAATGAGCAGTTCTTC
TRBJ2-1 | many | TRBD2 | TRBV27 | CASSSGLDSYNEQFF | TGTGCCAGCAGTTCCGGACTAGACTCCTACAATGAGCAGTTCTTC
TRBJ2-5 | . | . | TRBV7-2 | CASSSGIAQETQYF | TGTGCCAGCAGCTCAGGAATCGCACAAGAGACCCAGTACTTC
TRBJ2-7 | . | TRBD1 | TRBV6-5 | CASRKRTGFSNEQYF | TGTGCCAGCAGAAAACGGACAGGGTTCTCTAATGAGCAGTACTTC
TRBJ1-5 | . | . | TRBV20-1 | CSARDRSGHQPQHF | TGCAGTGCTAGAGACAGGTCCGGGCATCAGCCCCAGCATTTT
TRBJ2-7 | few | TRBD2 | TRBV7-3 | CASSPTSGSNEQYF | TGTGCCAGCAGCCCGACTAGCGGGAGTAACGAGCAGTACTTC
TRBJ2-7 | . | . | TRBV20-1 | CSARDRSGLSYEQYF | TGCAGTGCCAGAGATCGATCGGGCCTTTCCTACGAGCAGTACTTC
TRBJ2-3 | few | . | TRBV7-3 | CASSLTGTPDTQYF | TGTGCCAGCAGCTTAACAGGGACCCCAGATACGCAGTATTTT
TRBJ1-2 | . | TRBD1 | TRBV4-3 | CASSRTGQGLGGYTF | TGCGCCAGCAGCCGAACCGGACAGGGTTTGGGTGGCTACACCTTC
TRBJ2-3 | . | . | TRBV4-3 | CASSQDCQTSGPPTSTDTQYF | TGCGCCAGCAGCCAAGATTGCCAGACGAGCGGGCCCCCTACAAGCACAGATACGCAGTATTTT
TRBJ1-4 | few | . | TRBV20-1 | CSARDRRQNEKLFF | TGCAGTGCTAGAGATCGACGGCAAAATGAAAAACTGTTTTTT
TRBJ1-5 | few | TRBD1 | TRBV7-2 | CASSSLQGAQPQHF | TGTGCCAGCAGCTCCCTACAGGGGGCTCAGCCCCAGCATTTT
TRBJ2-7 | . | . | TRBV7-9 | CASSSGGQEAQYF | TGTGCCAGCAGCTCAGGAGGTCAAGAGGCCCAGTACTTC
TRBJ2-7 | few | . | TRBV7-9 | CASSFAGSEQYF | TGTGCCAGCAGCTTCGCAGGGAGCGAGCAGTACTTC
TRBJ1-2 | few | . | TRBV7-9 | CASSLVGQLNYGYTF | TGTGCCAGCAGCTTAGTTGGACAACTTAACTATGGCTACACCTTC
TRBJ2-1 | . | . | TRBV4-3 | CASSQDPGPREQFF | TGCGCCAGCAGCCAAGACCCGGGGCCCCGGGAGCAGTTCTTC
TRBJ1-6 | . | TRBD1 | TRBV30 | CAWNRDRVGSPLHF | TGTGCCTGGAACCGGGACAGGGTGGGGTCACCCCTCCACTTT
TRBJ1-3 | . | . | TRBV7-2 | CASSFNAGNTIYF | TGTGCCAGCAGCTTTAATGCAGGAAACACCATATATTTT
TRBJ1-2 | few | . | TRBV27 | CASSSDIYYGYTF | TGTGCCAGCAGTTCGGACATTTACTATGGCTACACCTTC
TRBJ2-1 | . | TRBD2 | TRBV20-1 | CSATLAGGDEQFF | TGCAGTGCTACGTTAGCGGGAGGTGATGAGCAGTTCTTC
TRBJ2-3 | few | TRBD2 | TRBV2 | CASRASGRTTDTQYF | TGTGCCAGCAGGGCTAGCGGGCGTACCACAGATACGCAGTATTTT
TRBJ1-2 | few | . | TRBV27 | CASSSTFQGNYGYTF | TGTGCCAGCAGTTCCACCTTTCAGGGGAACTATGGCTACACCTTC
TRBJ2-5 | . | TRBD2 | TRBV9 | CASSAGLREGHETQYF | TGTGCCAGCAGCGCGGGCCTACGGGAGGGCCACGAGACCCAGTACTTC
TRBJ2-2 | . | TRBD2 | TRBV29-1 | CSVEDGGSGRPGELFF | TGCAGCGTTGAAGATGGAGGTAGCGGGAGGCCCGGGGAGCTGTTTTTT
TRBJ1-6 | few | . | TRBV7-2 | CASSLRWRSSYNSPLHF | TGTGCCAGCAGCTTAAGGTGGAGGAGCTCCTATAATTCACCCCTCCACTTT
TRBJ2-1 | . | . | TRBV6-5 | CASSAYCKFF | TGTGCCAGCAGTGCCTATTGCAAGTTCTTC
TRBJ2-1 | few | TRBD2 | TRBV2 | CASRAGLADNEQFF | TGTGCCAGCAGGGCGGGACTAGCTGACAATGAGCAGTTCTTC
TRBJ1-1 | . | . | TRBV10-3 | CAISETNLGGEAFF | TGTGCCATCAGTGAGACAAACCTGGGGGGTGAAGCTTTCTTT
TRBJ1-5 | . | . | TRBV4-1 | CASSQRQVINQPQHF | TGCGCCAGCAGCCAAAGACAGGTAATCAATCAGCCCCAGCATTTT
TRBJ1-1 | . | . | TRBV6-2/TRBV6-3 | CASTGLMNTEAFF | TGTGCCAGCACCGGACTGATGAACACTGAAGCTTTCTTT
TRBJ2-3 | few | TRBD2 | TRBV15 | CATSRGASGHTDTQYF | TGTGCCACCAGCAGAGGGGCTAGCGGGCACACAGATACGCAGTATTTT